This TCR beta chain was observed in a study of blood T cell repertoires in COVID-19. Clones were sequenced by immunoSEQ multiplex PCR, and TCRdb holds only the in-frame ones, with some missing. The top ten hold 1% to 1.5% of the sample, which has 370,000 or so clones, about 87% seen once. This CDR3 has 15 amino acids. Per germline, CDR1 GTSNPN and CDR2 SVGIG (reference sequence). V lost 5 bases and J 2 bases, leaving 17 bases between the germline ends. The chain is built from TRBV30 and TRBJ2-3; no firm D call. Sequenced material: PBMCs or T cells enriched from blood (not recorded which). The TCR comes from a man aged 25 to 40 who had recovered from COVID-19. CDR3 in amino acids: CAWSPSGLYTDTQYF. The CDR3 DNA is TGTGCCTGGTCCCCGTCGGGTTTATACACAGATACGCAGTATTTT.